The 15 T cell receptor beta chains below come from one sample, sequenced in a study of T cells in women clearing cervical HPV infection. Clones were read by immunoSEQ multiplex PCR, and TCRdb kept only the in-frame ones, dropping some. The sample yields 40,000 or so clones, of which the top ten take up less than 7.5%. Sequencing input: blood buffy coat. Receptor source: a woman aged 18 to 75 with a cervical HPV16 infection that either progressed to CIN3+ or cleared (not recorded which).

With respect to this clone: The read ends 3 residues early relative to the CDR3; the germline J gene fills the gap. The rearrangement uses TRBV19 and TRBJ2-7; TRBD1 matches 8 bases. The CDR3 has 13 amino acids. Trimming removed 2 bases from V and 3 bases from J; junction bases left unmatched: 0. Looked up from germline, CDR1 is LNHDA and CDR2 is SQIVND (reference sequence). The CDR3 reads CASSITGGYEQYF. The DNA read from the CDR3 is TGTGCCAGTAGTATAACAGGGGGCTACGAG.

On this clone itself: The CDR3 extends 3 residues past the end of the read, so its final part is completed from the germline J gene. The chain combines TRBV7-6 with TRBJ1-5; D unclear. The CDR3 has 12 residues. The germline gives CDR1 SGHVS, CDR2 FNYEAQ. V dropped 5 bases and J dropped 4 bases, with 6 bases sitting between them. The CDR3 spells CASSIPNQPQHF. CDR3 DNA, as far as it was read: TGTGCCAGCAGCATTCCTAATCAGCCC.

Of note for this clone: The read ends 3 residues before the CDR3 terminus; that terminus is restored from the germline J gene. The V and J genes are TRBV2 and TRBJ2-1; D is unclear. The V end lost 3 bases, the J end lost 3 bases, and 9 bases lay between the germline ends. CDR3 length: 14 amino acids. Germline CDR1 SNHLY, CDR2 FYNNEI. The DNA read from the CDR3 is TGTGCCAGCAGTGACCGAAGCCACTACAATGAG. It translates to CASSDRSHYNE. Given in full, the CDR3 is CASSDRSHYNEQFF.

The sequenced CDR3 bases are TGTGCCAGCAGCTTAGCGCAAGGGGCCCTGCCCAGTGAG. Translation: CASSLAQGALPSE. In full, the CDR3 is CASSLAQGALPSEQFF. This chain joins TRBV7-6 and TRBJ2-1, with TRBD1 as a possible D gene (5 bases). The CDR3 end falls 3 residues outside the read, so it is completed with the germline J gene. Trimming left V 0 bases short and J 9 bases short, with 18 bases between. CDR3 length equals 16 residues. Germline assignment: CDR1 SGHVS and CDR2 FNYEAQ.

The CDR3 protein is CASKNDRVGGYTF. The CDR3 bases that were read are TGTGCCAGCAAAAATGACAGGGTCGGTGGC. The V call is TRBV2, the J call TRBJ1-2; 7 bases match TRBD1. The read stops 3 residues short of the end of the CDR3; the missing end is completed from the germline J gene. The V segment lost 7 bases and the J segment 7 bases; nucleotides outside the gene matches: 9. CDR1 is SNHLY, CDR2 FYNNEI, per germline. The CDR3 extends over 13 amino acids.

The CDR3 DNA, read in part, is TGTGCCAGCAGCGTAGATAGCGGGGGCGAG. Translated, it gives CASSVDSGGE. The complete CDR3 protein is CASSVDSGGEQYF. The chain carries TRBV9 and TRBJ2-7; 9 bases line up with TRBD2. The read ends 3 residues early relative to the CDR3; the germline J gene fills the gap. From germline, CDR1 is SGDLS and CDR2 YYNGEE. Losses at the gene ends were 0 bases for V and 6 bases for J; bases not matched to a gene: 1. The CDR3 length is 13 residues.

Comments on this clone: Sequencing ends 3 residues short of the CDR3 end; the germline J gene provides the rest. The chain uses TRBV11-3 and TRBJ2-5; TRBD1 aligns across 7 bases. From germline, CDR1 is SGHNT and CDR2 YENEEA. This CDR3 is built from 15 residues. Trimming at V came to 3 bases and at J to 5 bases, leaving 9 bases not matched to a gene. CDR3 in amino acids: CASSLGQSNGETQYF. Incomplete CDR3 DNA: TGTGCCAGCAGCTTGGGACAGTCTAACGGGGAGACC.

Note on this clone: The CDR3 end falls 3 residues outside the read, so it is completed with the germline J gene. The V and J genes are TRBV7-9 and TRBJ2-2; 9 bases align to TRBD1. CDR1 is SEHNR, CDR2 FQNEAQ, per germline (reference sequence). With V trimmed by 0 bases and J by 7 bases, 3 bases remained unmatched. The CDR3 runs 15 residues. The CDR3 sequence: CASSLATGGIGELFF. The CDR3 bases that were read are TGTGCCAGCAGCTTAGCTACAGGGGGCATCGGGGAG.

In the case of this clone: The read is 3 residues too short to cover the CDR3 end, so that end is filled in from the germline J gene. This chain joins TRBV12-3 or TRBV12-4 and TRBJ2-3, with TRBD2 as a possible D gene (7 bases). The CDR3 contains 16 residues. Trimming left V 8 bases short and J 4 bases short, with 22 bases between. CDR3 loop: CASSRRGGRGPDTQYF. The CDR3 DNA, read in part, is TGTGCCAGCTCCCGGAGGGGGGGGCGCGGTCCAGATACG.

In regard to this clone: Coverage ceases 3 residues before the CDR3 finishes, and the germline J gene fills in the end. This rearrangement joins TRBV10-3 to TRBJ2-3; either TRBD1 or TRBD2 may fit D (6 bases each). Germline V gives CDR1 ENHRY, CDR2 SYGVKD. The CDR3 loop spans 12 amino acids. V lost 6 bases, J lost 5 bases, and 9 bases lay in between. Partial CDR3 DNA: TGTGCCATCAGGGCGGGACAAGATACG. Translation gives CAIRAGQDT. The complete CDR3 sequence is CAIRAGQDTQYF.

Of note for this clone: Read coverage stops 3 residues before the CDR3 terminus; the germline J gene supplies the remainder. The chain is built from TRBV28 and TRBJ1-5; D is perhaps TRBD1 (6 bases). Looked up from germline, CDR1 is MDHEN and CDR2 is SYDVKM. The CDR3 spans 17 residues. V gave up 3 bases and J gave up 2 bases, with 17 bases separating them. CDR3: CASSLHNRAGGNQPQHF. The CDR3 DNA, read in part, is TGTGCCAGCAGTTTGCACAACAGGGCAGGAGGCAATCAGCCC. The variable domain in full, completed from reference TRBV28 and TRBJ1-5, reads DVKVTQSSRYLVKRTGEKVFLECVQDMDHENMFWYRQDPGLGLRLIYFSYDVKMKEKGDIPEGYSVSREKKERFSLILESASTNQTSMYLCASSLHNRAGGNQPQHFGDGTRLSIL.

As regards this clone: Read coverage stops 3 residues before the CDR3 terminus; the germline J gene supplies the remainder. The J gene is TRBJ2-2, the V gene TRBV7-3; D is possibly TRBD1 (6 bases). V lost 4 bases, J lost 3 bases, and 15 bases lay in between. The CDR3 totals 16 residues. Germline CDR1 reads SGHTA; CDR2 reads FQGTGA. The sequenced CDR3 bases are TGTGCCAGCAGCTCCCTCGGACAGATTGACACCGGGGAG. It yields the protein CASSSLGQIDTGE. The CDR3 as a whole reads CASSSLGQIDTGELFF.

To note about this clone: The read falls 3 residues short of the CDR3 end, and the missing part is taken from the germline J gene. The rearrangement joins TRBV5-1 to TRBJ1-4; D possibly corresponds to TRBD1 (6 bases). The CDR3 is 15 amino acids. CDR1 and CDR2 (germline): SGHRS, YFSETQ. The germline V and J ends were trimmed by 1 base and 2 bases, with 9 bases remaining between them. The CDR3 reads CASSLIRGTNEKLFF. The CDR3 DNA, read in part, is TGCGCCAGCAGCTTGATTAGGGGGACTAATGAAAAA.

Regarding this clone: The read terminates 3 residues ahead of where the CDR3 ends, so the germline J gene completes it. The V call is TRBV19, the J call TRBJ1-1; possibly TRBD1 for D (6 bases). The CDR3 sequence is 13 residues long. With 6 bases removed from V and 5 bases from J, the gap between germline ends came to 13 bases. Germline values: CDR1 LNHDA, CDR2 SQIVND (reference sequence). CDR3 region: CASSSGEGTEAFF. The covered CDR3 bases are TGTGCCAGTAGCTCAGGGGAAGGGACTGAA.

Points on this clone: The junction does not match germline at one end; this may be a read error. The read terminates 3 residues ahead of where the CDR3 ends, so the germline J gene completes it. The sample contains more than one DNA sequence encoding this CDR3. This sequence joins TRBV19 and TRBJ1-2; D is possibly TRBD1 (5 bases). The germline V gene has CDR1 LNHDA and CDR2 SQIVND (reference sequence). This CDR3 contains 14 residues. CDR3 bases read: TGTGCCAGTAAGTCCCAACCGGGGGACTATGGT. Amino acid sequence: CASKSQPGDYG. The whole CDR3 is CASKSQPGDYGYTF.